This entry is about one T cell receptor beta chain. The antigen is unknown. These data are taken from a study of blood T cells in healthy people across ages. Study outcomes and limitations: TCR beta diversity, measured per million T cells, fell in a roughly linear way with age. More naive CD4+ cells and higher diversity marked long-lived donors relative to aged donors. PBMCs that were unsorted prevented a conclusive naive versus antigen-experienced comparison.

The use of a sample-barcoded 5' primer and a J-beta primer mix characterized a second PCR of about 7 to 12 cycles. TCRdb reprocessed the 5' RACE reads via MiXCR and lists one record per CDR3 protein. The data show some 710,000 distinct CDR3 sequences, 20% to 25% seen once. Trimming removed 6 bases from V and 8 bases from J, with 9 bases in between. Looked up from germline, CDR1 is DFQATT and CDR2 is SNEGSKA (reference sequence). CDR3 length equals 10 residues. This clonotype was obtained from a man aged 70 or older in good health. V usage is TRBV20-1 and J usage is TRBJ2-3, with D hard to call. The source material was blood. CDR3 DNA: TGCAGTGCCCGTCTTACTACGCAGTATTTT. Translation gives CSARLTTQYF.